The rows below give T cell receptor beta chains drawn from one sample of a study of CD8 T cells in ankylosing spondylitis. In TCRdb, the 5' RACE reads were re-called with MiXCR into one record per CDR3 protein. This sample has around 39,000 distinct CDR3 sequences, with about an eighth found just once. Material for sequencing was synovial fluid, either unsorted or a sorted T cell fraction (not recorded which). These TCRs come from a male donor with ankylosing spondylitis. Both conserved end residues are part of each CDR3. D genes are given only for firm matches. Some rows mark clone size as missing; the rest say once, few, many or name a class of expanded clone.

D	V	J	size	CDR3	DNA
-	TRBV27	TRBJ2-7	-	CASSLYFSGTSLYEQYF	TGTGCCAGCAGTTTATACTTTTCGGGGACATCACTTTACGAGCAGTACTTC
TRBD1	TRBV28	TRBJ2-7	-	CASSTSTGPTITYEQYF	TGTGCCAGCAGTACATCGACAGGGCCAACCATAACCTACGAGCAGTACTTC
-	TRBV7-9	TRBJ1-5	many	CASSFDGLEPQHF	TGTGCCAGCAGTTTTGACGGCCTTGAGCCCCAGCATTTT
TRBD2	TRBV7-2	TRBJ2-3	-	CASSSPTTSVDTDTQYF	TGTGCCAGCAGCTCCCCAACGACTAGCGTAGACACAGATACGCAGTATTTT
TRBD2	TRBV7-9	TRBJ2-3	-	CASSLKLADPTDTQYF	TGTGCCAGCAGCTTAAAACTAGCGGACCCCACAGATACGCAGTATTTT
TRBD1	TRBV6-1	TRBJ2-7	many	CASSEDLGQGSSEQYF	TGTGCCAGCAGTGAAGACCTAGGACAGGGATCGAGCGAGCAGTACTTC
-	TRBV28	TRBJ2-1	many	CASSFRDTAYNEQFF	TGTGCCAGCAGTTTTCGAGATACGGCCTACAATGAGCAGTTCTTC
TRBD2	TRBV27	TRBJ2-1	few	CASSLGTRGVIEQFF	TGTGCCAGCAGTTTAGGGACTAGGGGGGTTATTGAGCAGTTCTTC
-	TRBV2	TRBJ1-2	many	CASSAGRGSGNYGYTF	TGTGCCAGCAGTGCGGGCAGGGGATCGGGGAACTATGGCTACACCTTC
TRBD1	TRBV6-1	TRBJ2-4	many	CAIRQGDKNIQYF	TGTGCCATAAGACAGGGGGACAAAAACATTCAGTACTTC
-	TRBV10-3	TRBJ2-3	-	CAISDSRGTDTQYF	TGTGCCATCAGTGACTCTCGGGGCACAGATACGCAGTATTTT
-	TRBV4-1	TRBJ2-1	few	CASSPGPHYNEQFF	TGCGCCAGCAGTCCGGGACCCCACTACAATGAGCAGTTCTTC
-	TRBV12-3/TRBV12-4	TRBJ1-1	many	CASSLGVTTEAFF	TGTGCCAGCAGTTTAGGAGTAACCACTGAAGCTTTCTTT
TRBD1	TRBV12-5	TRBJ1-3	many	CASGAQDVSQGDSGNTIYF	TGTGCTAGTGGTGCCCAAGATGTGTCTCAGGGGGACTCTGGAAACACCATATATTTT
TRBD1	TRBV12-3/TRBV12-4	TRBJ2-7	many	CASSSPAGDRRYEQYF	TGTGCCAGCAGTTCACCCGCCGGGGACAGGCGCTACGAGCAGTACTTC
-	TRBV7-6	TRBJ1-4	many	CASSLAQGFEKLFF	TGTGCCAGCAGCTTAGCTCAAGGGTTCGAAAAACTGTTTTTT
-	TRBV10-2	TRBJ2-7	many	CASRAKGEQYF	TGCGCCAGCAGGGCCAAGGGCGAGCAGTACTTC
-	TRBV6-2/TRBV6-3	TRBJ2-2	-	CASSLPYTGELFF	TGTGCCAGCAGTTTACCCTACACCGGGGAGCTGTTTTTT
-	TRBV7-2	TRBJ1-1	-	CASSPHRAGNTEAFF	TGTGCCAGCAGCCCCCACAGGGCGGGGAACACTGAAGCTTTCTTT
-	TRBV19	TRBJ2-2	few	CASSAYSGDTGELFF	TGTGCCAGTAGTGCCTACTCCGGGGACACCGGGGAGCTGTTTTTT
-	TRBV2	TRBJ2-1	few	CASSDSLIYNEQFF	TGTGCCAGCAGTGACAGCTTAATATACAATGAGCAGTTCTTC
-	TRBV7-2	TRBJ2-3	-	CASSLMTVGADTQYF	TGTGCCAGCAGCTTAATGACAGTGGGGGCAGATACGCAGTATTTT
TRBD1	TRBV25-1	TRBJ1-4	-	CASSGWDRSTNEKLFF	TGTGCCAGCAGTGGGTGGGACAGATCAACTAATGAAAAACTGTTTTTT
TRBD2	TRBV7-6	TRBJ2-7	-	CASSLAAGGNYEQYF	TGTGCCAGCAGCTTAGCAGCGGGAGGTAACTACGAGCAGTACTTC
-	TRBV11-2	TRBJ2-5	-	CASSLGRYTRYQETQYF	TGTGCCAGCAGCTTAGGGCGATACACCAGGTACCAAGAGACCCAGTACTTC
TRBD2	TRBV20-1	TRBJ2-1	-	CSARVGGDAYEQFF	TGCAGTGCTAGAGTCGGGGGGGACGCCTATGAGCAGTTCTTC
-	TRBV12-3/TRBV12-4	TRBJ2-1	few	CASTLWVPNEQFF	TGTGCCAGCACTCTCTGGGTTCCCAATGAGCAGTTCTTC
TRBD2	TRBV6-2/TRBV6-3	TRBJ2-5	-	CASSSGGAMAETQYF	TGTGCCAGCAGTTCGGGGGGGGCCATGGCGGAGACCCAGTACTTC
-	TRBV6-4	TRBJ2-6	few	CASSDSSREEGANVLTF	TGTGCCAGCAGTGACTCGAGCCGGGAAGAGGGGGCCAACGTCCTGACTTTC
-	TRBV2	TRBJ2-3	-	CASSAMAGDTDTQYF	TGTGCCAGCAGTGCTATGGCAGGAGACACAGATACGCAGTATTTT
-	TRBV9	TRBJ1-4	-	CASSVSGHSTNEKLFF	TGTGCCAGCAGCGTATCGGGACACTCAACTAATGAAAAACTGTTTTTT
-	TRBV27	TRBJ1-3	few	CASSFGTFSGNTIYF	TGTGCCAGCAGTTTCGGGACTTTTTCTGGAAACACCATATATTTT
TRBD1	TRBV4-1	TRBJ1-1	many	CASSSPGQGWAEAFF	TGCGCCAGCAGCTCGCCGGGACAGGGGTGGGCTGAAGCTTTCTTT
TRBD2	TRBV6-4	TRBJ2-1	-	CASSGDGTSYNKQFF	TGTGCCAGCAGTGGGGACGGGACTAGTTACAATAAGCAGTTCTTC
TRBD2	TRBV2	TRBJ2-1	many	CASNSGLAGAYNEQFF	TGTGCCAGCAACTCGGGACTAGCGGGAGCGTACAATGAGCAGTTCTTC
TRBD1	TRBV28	TRBJ2-6	-	CASTPGQRSGANVLTF	TGTGCCAGCACCCCGGGACAGCGCTCTGGGGCCAACGTCCTGACTTTC
-	TRBV6-5	TRBJ2-1	many	CASSAHEQFF	TGTGCCAGCAGTGCACATGAGCAGTTCTTC
-	TRBV4-3	TRBJ1-4	-	CASSQATGNEKLFF	TGCGCCAGCAGCCAAGCTACAGGGAATGAAAAACTGTTTTTT
-	TRBV5-5	TRBJ2-5	-	CASSLGPGQETQYF	TGTGCCAGCAGCTTGGGTCCCGGACAAGAGACCCAGTACTTC
-	TRBV11-2	TRBJ1-6	few	CASSLGGMASPLHF	TGTGCCAGCAGCTTAGGAGGGATGGCTTCACCCCTCCACTTT
-	TRBV6-5	TRBJ1-2	many	CASSYSTAGGYTF	TGTGCCAGCAGTTACTCGACGGCCGGGGGCTACACCTTC
TRBD1	TRBV18	TRBJ1-1	many	CASSLTGGIAAFF	TGTGCCAGCTCACTGACAGGGGGAATTGCAGCTTTCTTT
-	TRBV7-9	TRBJ2-1	few	CASSLPPVTSRNEQFF	TGTGCCAGCAGCCTGCCTCCCGTGACATCCCGGAATGAGCAGTTCTTC
TRBD1	TRBV27	TRBJ2-7	-	CASSQQGTGSYEQYF	TGTGCCAGCAGTCAACAGGGGACCGGTTCCTACGAGCAGTACTTC